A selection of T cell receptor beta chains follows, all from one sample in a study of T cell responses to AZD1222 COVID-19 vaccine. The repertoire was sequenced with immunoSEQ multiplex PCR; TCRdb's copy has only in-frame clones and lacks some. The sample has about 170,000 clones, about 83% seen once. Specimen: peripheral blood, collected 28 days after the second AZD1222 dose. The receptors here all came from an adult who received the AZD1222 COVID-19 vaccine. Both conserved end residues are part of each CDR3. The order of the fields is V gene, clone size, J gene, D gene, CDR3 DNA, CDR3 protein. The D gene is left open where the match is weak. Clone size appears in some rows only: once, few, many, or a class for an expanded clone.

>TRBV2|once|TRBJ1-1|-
TGTGCCAGCGCGAAGGCCTTGGTGGACACTGAAGCTTTCTTT
CASAKALVDTEAFF
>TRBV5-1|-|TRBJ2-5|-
TGCGCCAGCAGCCCAAACCAAGAGACCCAGTACTTC
CASSPNQETQYF
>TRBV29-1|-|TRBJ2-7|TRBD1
TGCAGCGTCGCCGGACAGGGGGGCTTCTACGAGCAGTACTTC
CSVAGQGGFYEQYF
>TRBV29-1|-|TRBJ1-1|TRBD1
TGCAGCGCCCAGGGACAGACGAACACTGAAGCTTTCTTT
CSAQGQTNTEAFF
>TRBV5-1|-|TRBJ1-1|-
TGCGCCAGCAGTTTGCAGGGGTCGTTGAACACTGAAGCTTTCTTT
CASSLQGSLNTEAFF
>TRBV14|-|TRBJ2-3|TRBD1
TGTGCCAGCAGCCCATTCCGGGACAGGGTGGCGGAAGATACGCAGTATTTT
CASSPFRDRVAEDTQYF
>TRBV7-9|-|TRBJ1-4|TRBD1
TGTGCCAGCAGCGAGCCCCTGGACAGGGCAACTAATGAAAAACTGTTTTTT
CASSEPLDRATNEKLFF
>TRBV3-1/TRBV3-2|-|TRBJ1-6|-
TGTGCCAGCAGCCAAGTTATGTTTAAGTCACCCCTCCACTTT
CASSQVMFKSPLHF
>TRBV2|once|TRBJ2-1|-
TGTGCCAGCACCGACAGAAGCTCCTACAATGAGCAGTTCTTC
CASTDRSSYNEQFF
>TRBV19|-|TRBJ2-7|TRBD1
TGTGCCAGTAGTAGGGGCCCAGGGGGCTCCTACGAGCAGTACTTC
CASSRGPGGSYEQYF
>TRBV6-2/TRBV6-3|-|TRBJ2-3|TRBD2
TGTGCCAGCAGTAGCGGACTAGCGGGGCATGTGGATACGCAGTATTTT
CASSSGLAGHVDTQYF
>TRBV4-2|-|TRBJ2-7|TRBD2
TGTGCCAGCAGCCAAGTCCAGACTGGACTAGGGGCCTACGAGCAGTACTTC
CASSQVQTGLGAYEQYF